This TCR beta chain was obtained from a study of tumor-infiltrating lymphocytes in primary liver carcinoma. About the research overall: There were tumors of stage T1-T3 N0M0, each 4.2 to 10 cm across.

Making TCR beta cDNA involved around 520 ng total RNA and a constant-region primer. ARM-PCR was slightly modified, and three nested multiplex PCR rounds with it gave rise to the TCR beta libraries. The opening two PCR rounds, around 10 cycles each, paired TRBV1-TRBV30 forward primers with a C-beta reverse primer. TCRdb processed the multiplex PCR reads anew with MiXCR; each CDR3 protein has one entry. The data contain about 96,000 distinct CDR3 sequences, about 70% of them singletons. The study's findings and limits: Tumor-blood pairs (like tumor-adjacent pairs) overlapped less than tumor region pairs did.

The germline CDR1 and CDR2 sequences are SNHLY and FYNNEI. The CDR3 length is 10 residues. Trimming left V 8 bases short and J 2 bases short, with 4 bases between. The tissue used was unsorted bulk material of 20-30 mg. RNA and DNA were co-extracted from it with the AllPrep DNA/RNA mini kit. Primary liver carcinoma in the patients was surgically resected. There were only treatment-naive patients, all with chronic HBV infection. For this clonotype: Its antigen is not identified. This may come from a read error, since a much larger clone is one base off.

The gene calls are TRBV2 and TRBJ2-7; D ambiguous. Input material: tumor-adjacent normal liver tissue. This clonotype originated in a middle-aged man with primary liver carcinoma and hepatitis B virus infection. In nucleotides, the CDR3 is TGTGCCAGCGGAGCCTACGAGCAGTACTTC. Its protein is CASGAYEQYF.